This TCR beta chain was sequenced in a study of CD8+ T cells in alopecia areata. Obtained from alopecia areata patients were lesional scalp punch biopsies along with peripheral blood. Study results and caveats: For lesional scalp, especially alopecia totalis/universalis, clonality was higher than in normal scalp. TCR sharing across patients was less clear than in mice, possibly HLA-related. Resident alphabeta T cells of normal skin are also sequenced in scalp samples.

Reverse transcribed after extraction, RNA yielded cDNA as the sequencing template. Assay used: immunoSEQ multiplex PCR; TCRdb lists only in-frame clones, some missing. The sample carries 100,000 to 150,000 clones, 47% recorded once. As to this clone: Its antigen is unknown.

Sequencing was done on a sample of NKG2D-low CD8+ T cells sorted from blood. This clonotype originated in a human donor with alopecia areata.

DNA for the CDR3: TGCGGTTGGAGTCGGGTCAATGAGCAGTTCTTC. Amino acids: CGWSRVNEQFF. The genes are TRBV20-1 and TRBJ2-1; D ambiguous. Germline V lookup: CDR1 DFQATT, CDR2 SNEGSKA (reference sequence). This CDR3 is built from 11 residues.